One and the same sample provided the 5 T cell receptor beta chains below, sequenced in a study of shared clonotypes between healthy human individuals. Assay used: immunoSEQ multiplex PCR; TCRdb lists only in-frame clones, some missing. The data hold about 2.3 million clones, with more than 85% observed a single time. Sequences were obtained from naive CD4+ T cells from PBMCs. The subset here: CD45RA+ positively selected. The receptors were gathered from a man aged 18 to 29 in good health. Some clones in this sample may be carry-over from other donors' samples.

The V and J genes are TRBV18 and TRBJ1-1; 9 bases line up with TRBD1. The CDR3 spans 15 residues. Trimming took 3 bases from V and 5 from J; bases not matched to a gene: 7. Germline loops: CDR1 KGHSH, CDR2 LQKENI. Here the CDR3 reads CASSPQQGADTEAFF. The CDR3 DNA reads as TGTGCCAGCTCACCGCAACAGGGGGCGGATACTGAAGCTTTCTTT.

In the case of this clone: Its ends do not fully match the called genes, so a read error is possible. The rearrangement joins TRBV7-2 to TRBJ2-7; TRBD2 matches at 13 bases. The CDR3 is 13 amino acids. The germline gives CDR1 SGHTA, CDR2 FQGNSA. CDR3 sequence reads: CASSSSTSGRASF. The CDR3 DNA reads TGTGCCAGCAGCTCCAGTACTAGCGGGAGGGCCAGCTTC. Looking up the rest from reference TRBV7-2 and TRBJ2-7 gives the full variable domain: GAGVSQSPSNKVTEKGKDVELRCDPISGHTALYWYRQSLGQGLEFLIYFQGNSAPDKSGLPSDRFSAERTGGSVSTLTIQRTQQEDSAVYLCASSSSTSGRASFGPGTRLTVT.

The chain links TRBV29-1 to TRBJ1-2; D ambiguous. From germline, CDR1 is SQVTM and CDR2 ANQGSEA. Trimming removed 3 bases at V and 8 bases at J, with 13 bases between. This CDR3 region has 12 residues. The CDR3 region is CSVEKTYGGYTF. For the CDR3, the DNA is TGCAGCGTTGAGAAGACGTACGGGGGCTACACCTTC.

The rearrangement links TRBV7-8 to TRBJ2-4; D perhaps matches TRBD2 (6 bases). Per the germline V gene, CDR1 is SGHVS and CDR2 is FQNEAQ. The CDR3 loop spans 17 amino acids. V lost 5 bases and J lost 0, with 17 bases in between. CDR3: CASSVGGTFRAKNIQYF. The DNA of the CDR3 is TGTGCCAGCAGCGTGGGCGGGACTTTCCGAGCCAAAAACATTCAGTACTTC.

The chain is built from TRBV20-1 and TRBJ1-2, with unresolved D. The V gene's germline CDR1 is DFQATT and CDR2 SNEGSKA (reference sequence). Trimming removed 5 bases at V and 3 bases at J, with 1 base between. The CDR3 spans 9 residues. The CDR3 bases are TGCAGTGCTTACTATGGCTACACCTTC. Encoded protein: CSAYYGYTF.